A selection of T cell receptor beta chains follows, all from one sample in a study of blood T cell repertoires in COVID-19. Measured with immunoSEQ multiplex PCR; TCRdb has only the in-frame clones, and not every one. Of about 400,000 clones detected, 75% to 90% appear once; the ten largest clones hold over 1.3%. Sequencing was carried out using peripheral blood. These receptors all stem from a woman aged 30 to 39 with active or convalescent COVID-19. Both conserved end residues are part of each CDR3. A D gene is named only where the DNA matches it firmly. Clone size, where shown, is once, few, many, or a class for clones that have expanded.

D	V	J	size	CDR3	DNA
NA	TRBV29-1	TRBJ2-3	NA	CSVEDPRERDTQYF	TGCAGCGTTGAAGACCCGCGCGAGAGAGATACGCAGTATTTT
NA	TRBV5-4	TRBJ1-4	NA	CASSLGQGGNEKLFF	TGTGCCAGCAGCTTGGGGCAGGGAGGTAATGAAAAACTGTTTTTT
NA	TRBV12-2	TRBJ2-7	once	CASRTRDRRDAYEQYF	TGTGCAAGTCGCACTAGGGACAGGCGGGACGCCTACGAGCAGTACTTC
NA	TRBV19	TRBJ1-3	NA	CASSPVGLYRTDTGNTIYF	TGTGCCAGTAGTCCGGTTGGATTGTACAGAACCGATACTGGAAACACCATATATTTT
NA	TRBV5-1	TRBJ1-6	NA	CASSAGTQGDNSPLHF	TGCGCCAGCAGCGCCGGGACACAAGGGGATAATTCACCCCTCCACTTT
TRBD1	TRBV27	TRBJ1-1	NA	CASRTLQGGLMNTEAFF	TGTGCCAGCAGGACACTCCAGGGGGGATTAATGAACACTGAAGCTTTCTTT
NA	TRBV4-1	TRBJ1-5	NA	CASSQVRGQAPQHF	TGCGCCAGCAGCCAAGTCCGGGGTCAGGCGCCCCAGCATTTT
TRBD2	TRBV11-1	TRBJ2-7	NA	CASSLNRGGGAAEQYF	TGTGCCAGCAGCCTTAACCGTGGCGGGGGGGCAGCGGAGCAGTACTTC
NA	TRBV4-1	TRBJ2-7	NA	CASSQGGAVIYEQYF	TGCGCCAGCAGCCAAGGGGGCGCGGTGATCTACGAGCAGTACTTC
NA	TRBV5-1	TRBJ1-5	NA	CASRLAEDQPQHF	TGCGCCAGCAGATTGGCAGAGGATCAGCCCCAGCATTTT
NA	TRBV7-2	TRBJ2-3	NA	CASSLAGADTQYF	TGTGCCAGCAGCTTAGCGGGAGCAGATACGCAGTATTTT
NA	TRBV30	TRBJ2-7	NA	CAWQLVRGYEQYF	TGTGCCTGGCAGTTAGTAAGGGGCTACGAGCAGTACTTC
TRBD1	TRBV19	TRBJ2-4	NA	CASRTGAANIQYF	TGTGCCAGTAGAACAGGGGCAGCAAACATTCAGTACTTC
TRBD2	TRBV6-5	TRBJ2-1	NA	CASRLAATSYNEQFF	TGTGCCAGCAGGCTAGCGGCCACCTCCTACAATGAGCAGTTCTTC
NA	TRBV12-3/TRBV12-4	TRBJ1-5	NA	CASSLGEQPQHF	TGTGCCAGCAGTTTAGGAGAGCAGCCCCAGCATTTT
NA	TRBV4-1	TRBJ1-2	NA	CASSQDKSTLYGYTF	TGCGCCAGCAGCCAAGATAAGTCGACACTCTATGGCTACACCTTC
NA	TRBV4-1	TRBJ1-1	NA	CASSQTQGLNTEAFF	TGCGCCAGCAGCCAGACACAGGGATTGAACACTGAAGCTTTCTTT
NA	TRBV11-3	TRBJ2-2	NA	CASSSGQNTGELFF	TGTGCCAGCAGCTCCGGACAGAACACCGGGGAGCTGTTTTTT
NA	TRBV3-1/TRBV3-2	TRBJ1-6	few	CASSQEPGSGSPLHF	TGTGCCAGCAGCCAAGAGCCAGGATCTGGTTCACCCCTCCACTTT
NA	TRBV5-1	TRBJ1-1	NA	CASSLAGKLNTEAFF	TGCGCCAGCAGCTTGGCCGGGAAATTGAACACTGAAGCTTTCTTT
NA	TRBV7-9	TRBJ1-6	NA	CASSLAGYNSPLHF	TGTGCCAGCAGCTTGGCCGGGTATAATTCACCCCTCCACTTT
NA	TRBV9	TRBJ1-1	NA	CASSAFGGMGTEAFF	TGTGCCAGCAGCGCCTTTGGGGGGATGGGGACTGAAGCTTTCTTT
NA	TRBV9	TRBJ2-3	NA	CASSVDSGTDTQYF	TGTGCCAGCAGCGTAGATTCGGGCACAGATACGCAGTATTTT
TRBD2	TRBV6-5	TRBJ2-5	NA	CASQGTSVQETQYF	TGTGCCAGCCAGGGGACTAGCGTCCAAGAGACCCAGTACTTC
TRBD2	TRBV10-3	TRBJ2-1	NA	CAISSGTTTKNNNEQFF	TGTGCCATCAGTTCCGGGACTACGACAAAGAACAACAATGAGCAGTTCTTC
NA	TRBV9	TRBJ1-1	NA	CASSVESTGYTEAFF	TGTGCCAGCAGCGTTGAAAGCACAGGTTACACTGAAGCTTTCTTT
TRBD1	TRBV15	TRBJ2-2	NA	CATRRDSDYTGELFF	TGTGCCACCAGACGGGACAGTGACTACACCGGGGAGCTGTTTTTT
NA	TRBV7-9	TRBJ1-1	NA	CASTPREEGIGAFF	TGTGCCAGCACTCCGCGTGAAGAAGGAATCGGGGCTTTCTTT
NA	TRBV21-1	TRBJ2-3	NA	CASSPRQGDPDTQYF	TGTGCCAGCAGCCCCAGACAGGGGGATCCAGATACGCAGTATTTT
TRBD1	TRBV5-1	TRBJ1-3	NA	CASSSDDTGGSGNTIYF	TGCGCCAGCAGCTCGGACGACACAGGGGGCTCTGGAAACACCATATATTTT
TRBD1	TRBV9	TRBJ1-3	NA	CASSVGGTGFGNTIYF	TGTGCCAGCAGCGTAGGTGGGACAGGGTTTGGAAACACCATATATTTT
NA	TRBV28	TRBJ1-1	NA	CASSSRSFEAFF	TGTGCCAGCAGTTCGAGGTCTTTTGAAGCTTTCTTT
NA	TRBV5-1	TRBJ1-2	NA	CASSLEQGFGEGYTF	TGCGCCAGCAGCTTGGAACAGGGATTTGGTGAGGGCTACACCTTC
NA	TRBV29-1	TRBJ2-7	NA	CSVEGNGGYEQYF	TGCAGCGTTGAAGGTAACGGGGGTTACGAGCAGTACTTC
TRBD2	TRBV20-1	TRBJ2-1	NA	CSASLSFQRGGEQFF	TGCAGTGCTAGTTTAAGCTTCCAGCGGGGGGGTGAGCAGTTCTTC
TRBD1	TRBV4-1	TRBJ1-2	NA	CAIQRVQGANYGYTF	TGCGCCATCCAGAGAGTACAGGGGGCCAACTATGGCTACACCTTC
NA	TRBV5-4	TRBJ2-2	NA	CASSLVAGELFF	TGTGCCAGCAGCTTGGTCGCCGGGGAGCTGTTTTTT
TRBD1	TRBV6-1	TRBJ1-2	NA	CASSVQGADGYTF	TGTGCCAGCAGTGTGCAGGGGGCTGATGGCTACACCTTC
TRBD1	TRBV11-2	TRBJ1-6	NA	CASTSTGISPNSPLHF	TGTGCCAGCACCTCGACAGGGATTTCGCCTAATTCACCCCTCCACTTT
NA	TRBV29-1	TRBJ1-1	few	CSVEDLGGTEAFF	TGCAGCGTTGAAGATCTAGGGGGCACTGAAGCTTTCTTT
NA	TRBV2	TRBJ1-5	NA	CASSEYQGLGQPQHF	TGTGCCAGCAGTGAGTACCAGGGACTAGGGCAGCCCCAGCATTTT
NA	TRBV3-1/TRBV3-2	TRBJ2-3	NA	CASSQKSPSAADTQYF	TGTGCCAGCAGCCAAAAGAGTCCTAGCGCCGCAGATACGCAGTATTTT
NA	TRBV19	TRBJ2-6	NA	CASSILGQGANVLTF	TGTGCCAGTAGTATTTTGGGGCAGGGGGCCAACGTCCTGACTTTC
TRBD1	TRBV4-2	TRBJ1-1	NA	CASSAGTGISNTEAFF	TGTGCCAGCAGCGCGGGGACAGGGATATCGAACACTGAAGCTTTCTTT
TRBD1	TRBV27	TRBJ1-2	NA	CASNTRGLNGYTF	TGTGCCAGCAACACCAGGGGGCTGAATGGCTACACCTTC
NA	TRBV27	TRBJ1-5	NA	CASSSISDSYNQPQHF	TGTGCCAGCAGTTCCATATCCGACAGTTACAATCAGCCCCAGCATTTT
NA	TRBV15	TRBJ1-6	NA	CATRDTRNNHNSPLHF	TGTGCCACCAGGGACACCCGTAATAACCATAATTCACCCCTCCACTTT
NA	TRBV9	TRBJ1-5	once	CASSVGGDNQPQHF	TGTGCCAGCAGCGTAGGGGGGGACAATCAGCCCCAGCATTTT
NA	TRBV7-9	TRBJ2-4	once	CASSLGLARSLVPNIQYF	TGTGCCAGCAGCTTAGGGCTAGCCCGTTCCCTTGTCCCTAACATTCAGTACTTC